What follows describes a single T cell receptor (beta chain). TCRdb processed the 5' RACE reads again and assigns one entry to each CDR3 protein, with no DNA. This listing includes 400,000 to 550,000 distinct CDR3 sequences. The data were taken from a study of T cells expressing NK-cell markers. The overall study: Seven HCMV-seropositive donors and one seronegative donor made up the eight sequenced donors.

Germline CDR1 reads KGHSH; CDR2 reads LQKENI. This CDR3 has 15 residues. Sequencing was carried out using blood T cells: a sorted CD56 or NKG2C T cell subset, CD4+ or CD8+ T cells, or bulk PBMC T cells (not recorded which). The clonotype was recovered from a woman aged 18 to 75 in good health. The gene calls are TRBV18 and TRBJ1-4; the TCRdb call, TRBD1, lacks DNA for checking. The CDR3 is CASSLSGTGGEKLFF.